This is a list of T cell receptor beta chains from one sample in a study of shared clonotypes between healthy human individuals. Libraries were prepared by immunoSEQ multiplex PCR; TCRdb keeps only in-frame clonotypes and omits some of them. This sample has 2 million or so clones, with 90% to 95% found just once. Sequenced: naive CD4+ T cells sorted from blood. The source is a young man in good health. Each CDR3 is given with its conserved first and last residue. The D gene is left open where the match is weak. Part of the rows lack a size; the others show once, few, many or a class for expanded clones.

NA	TRBV5-8	NA	TRBJ2-7	TGTGCCAGCAGCTTCGGAGGGGTCGAGCAGTACTTC	CASSFGGVEQYF
NA	TRBV5-4	NA	TRBJ2-5	TGTGCCAGCCGAGAGGGGGGGACCATCCAAGAGACCCAGTACTTC	CASREGGTIQETQYF
NA	TRBV18	NA	TRBJ1-1	TGTGCCAGCTCACCTAATCGGGATAGTGGCGCTGAAGCTTTCTTT	CASSPNRDSGAEAFF
NA	TRBV4-3	NA	TRBJ1-1	TGCGCCAGCAGCCAAGTTTCCGGTCGAGCTTTCTTT	CASSQVSGRAFF
NA	TRBV5-1	NA	TRBJ2-6	TGCGCCAGCAGCTTTAACGGACTCGATAGCTCTGGGGCCAACGTCCTGACTTTC	CASSFNGLDSSGANVLTF
few	TRBV2	TRBD1	TRBJ1-1	TGTGCCAGCAGTGCTGACAGGGGGAACGGTGAAGCTTTCTTT	CASSADRGNGEAFF
NA	TRBV6-1	NA	TRBJ1-2	TGTGCCAGCAGTGCGGATGTCTGGGGCTACACCTTC	CASSADVWGYTF
NA	TRBV18	NA	TRBJ2-1	TGTGCCAGCTCCCGAAGTAGCGGATATGAGCAGTTCTTC	CASSRSSGYEQFF
once	TRBV4-1	TRBD1	TRBJ1-6	TGCGCCAGCAGACCTACGGGGGGACAGGGCTTCTCCTATAATTCACCCCTCCACTTT	CASRPTGGQGFSYNSPLHF
NA	TRBV5-1	TRBD1	TRBJ1-6	TGCGCCAGCAGCCTGCGAACTACTGGGACAGGGCTGAGTTCACCCCTCCACTTT	CASSLRTTGTGLSSPLHF
NA	TRBV19	NA	TRBJ2-7	TGTGCCAGTAGTATAGGCACACTAAGGGGGTCCTACGAGCAGTACTTC	CASSIGTLRGSYEQYF
NA	TRBV6-6	NA	TRBJ1-6	TGTGCCAGCAGTTACGTACAGTATAATTCACCCCTCCACTTT	CASSYVQYNSPLHF
few	TRBV28	NA	TRBJ1-1	TGTGCCAGCAGCCCCGGAGGGGAGACTGAAGCTTTCTTT	CASSPGGETEAFF
NA	TRBV7-2	NA	TRBJ2-1	TGTGCCAGCAGCTTCCGCACTACCAGCCAACCATACAATGAGCAGTTCTTC	CASSFRTTSQPYNEQFF
NA	TRBV6-6	NA	TRBJ1-3	TGTGCCAGCAACGCGGATTCTGGAAACACCATATATTTT	CASNADSGNTIYF
NA	TRBV5-1	TRBD2	TRBJ2-2	TGCGCCAGCAGCTTGCGACTAGCGGGGGCCGGTAATAGGGAGCTGTTTTTT	CASSLRLAGAGNRELFF
NA	TRBV6-6	NA	TRBJ2-1	TGTGCCAGTTGCCTTGTGCGGGCCGATAATGAGCAGTTCTTC	CASCLVRADNEQFF
NA	TRBV7-8	NA	TRBJ1-5	TGTGCCAGCAGCCTAACGAGCAGCTGGGGCAATCAGCCCCAGCATTTT	CASSLTSSWGNQPQHF